The 5 T cell receptor beta chains listed next were all sequenced from one sample in a study of blood T cell repertoires in COVID-19. This table comes from immunoSEQ multiplex PCR, and its TCRdb copy is limited to in-frame clones, with some not included. The sample has 250,000 to 350,000 clones, 75% to 90% seen once; the top ten hold about 12%. The sequenced material came from peripheral blood. Every receptor here comes from a woman aged 55-69 years with acute or convalescent COVID-19.

This rearrangement joins TRBV4-2 to TRBJ2-1; 15 bases fit TRBD2. The CDR3 is 18 amino acids. The junction had 8 bases not matched to a gene; V was cut back by 0 bases and J by 8 bases. Germline loops: CDR1 LGHNA, CDR2 YNFKEQ. CDR3 amino acids: CASSQEGTSGGLGYEQFF. The CDR3, as DNA: TGTGCCAGCAGCCAAGAGGGGACTAGCGGGGGGCTGGGCTATGAGCAGTTCTTC.

This clone was observed a handful of times. The genes are TRBV12-3 or TRBV12-4 and TRBJ1-2; a weak D match, TRBD1 (5 bases). The CDR3 loop spans 12 amino acids. The ends were cut back, 2 bases at V and 6 bases at J, with 7 bases in the middle. CDR3: CASSLQGHGYTF. The CDR3 coding sequence is TGTGCCAGCAGTTTACAGGGCCATGGCTACACCTTC.

The gene calls are TRBV6-5 and TRBJ2-7; D may be TRBD1 (8 bases). V gave up 6 bases and J gave up 4 bases, with 19 bases separating them. In germline, CDR1 is MNHEY, CDR2 SVGAGI. The CDR3 totals 15 residues. The CDR3 loop is CASRDRGGSIYEQYF. DNA of the CDR3: TGTGCCAGCAGAGACAGGGGAGGGAGCATATACGAGCAGTACTTC.

This clone appeared a single time. J is TRBJ2-2 and V is TRBV4-3; 7 bases agree with TRBD2. This CDR3 is 16 amino acids long. The germline CDR1 and CDR2 sequences are LGHNA and YSLEER. Germline trimming cut 0 bases from V and 1 base from J; bases unmatched to any gene: 2. The CDR3 sequence is CASSQDQRGNTGELFF. DNA of the CDR3: TGCGCCAGCAGCCAAGATCAGCGGGGGAACACCGGGGAGCTGTTTTTT.

V usage is TRBV18 and J usage is TRBJ2-3; 13 bases are a match to TRBD2. Trimming at V came to 2 bases and at J to 1 base, leaving 3 bases not matched to a gene. In germline, CDR1 is KGHSH, CDR2 LQKENI. The CDR3 extends over 17 amino acids. The CDR3 loop reads CASSPGGLAGGTDTQYF. The DNA of the CDR3 is TGTGCCAGCTCACCAGGTGGACTAGCGGGGGGCACAGATACGCAGTATTTT.